A few counts support the clone carrying this T cell receptor beta chain. A read error is possible here, since a much larger clone lies one base away. As for time point: newly diagnosed GD, antithyroid drugs for less than 3 months. Generation of the TCR library employed RNA extracted from PBMCs. Researchers made TCR beta libraries by using iRepertoire HTBI primers and running Arm-PCR on CDR3 regions. MiXCR, run by TCRdb on the multiplex PCR reads, gives a single entry per CDR3 protein. The sample lists a few hundred thousand distinct CDR3 sequences, around 19% occurring once. This specimen belongs to a study of regulatory T cells in long-lasting Graves disease. This TCR came from a female donor with Graves disease. The material sequenced was peripheral blood mononuclear cells (PBMCs), taken at new diagnosis, from a patient treated with antithyroid drugs.

The DNA of the CDR3 is TGTGCCAGCAGGGAATCGGGACAGGGATACTACGAGCAGTACTTC. It encodes CASRESGQGYYEQYF. The chain employs TRBV11-2 and TRBJ2-7; 9 bases agree with TRBD1. CDR3 size: 15 residues. Trimming removed 6 bases from V and 3 bases from J; junction bases left unmatched: 9. CDR1 is SGHAT and CDR2 is FQNNGV in the germline V gene.